This T cell receptor (beta chain) was found in a study of tumor-infiltrating lymphocytes in primary liver carcinoma. Study details: Participating patients were men and women between 30 and 69 years old. Tumors, staged T1-T3 N0M0, spanned roughly 4 to 10 cm. Overall study findings and caveats: Reduced overlap was seen in tumor-adjacent and tumor-blood pairs versus tumor region pairs.

Germline V gives CDR1 MNHEY, CDR2 SVGAGI. There are 13 residues in the CDR3. Trimming cost V 2 bases and J 5 bases; bases outside gene matches: 0. Unsorted whole blood yielded blood RNA, and germline DNA was extracted as well. Total RNA amounting to 450 to 550 ng was the source from which TCR beta cDNA was made with a constant-region primer. Each TCR beta library was derived from three nested multiplex PCR rounds that employed slightly modified ARM-PCR. The two initial PCR rounds, nine to eleven cycles each, used TRBV1-TRBV30 forward and C-beta reverse primers. TCRdb reprocessed the multiplex PCR reads with MiXCR, giving one entry per CDR3 protein. The data show about 180,000 distinct CDR3 sequences, over 45% seen once. This clonotype was detected a few times. The antigen is undetermined.

Sequencing was done on a sample of peripheral blood. This chain links TRBV6-5 with TRBJ2-7, with 10 bases matching TRBD1. The source is a middle-aged man with primary liver carcinoma and hepatitis B virus infection. CDR3 bases: TGTGCCAGCAGTTACGACAGGGGGCACGAGCAGTACTTC. Its translation is CASSYDRGHEQYF.